The rows below give T cell receptor beta chains drawn from one sample of a study of beta chain features in type 1 diabetes. Method: immunoSEQ multiplex PCR; TCRdb's copy keeps in-frame clones and lacks some. The data contain some 290,000 clones, less than 30% of them seen just once; the ten biggest clones take up approximately 0.011%. The sequencing input was naive CD4+ T cells from blood. The receptors come from a woman younger than 45 with type 1 diabetes. The CDR3 runs from the conserved cysteine through the conserved F or W.

TRBV4-1	CASSQDSTREQYF
TRBV30	CAWSPLGQGTSYEQYF
TRBV11-1	CASSARETGELFF
TRBV4-2	CASSQGGTGGRGNQPQHF
TRBV6-5	CASSKTGLRTEAFF
TRBV29-1	CSVELHQETQYF
TRBV11-2	CASSHPPPGQYIYEQYF
TRBV30	CAWAGTYEQYF
TRBV4-1	CASSQARARTYGYTF
TRBV7-9	CASSFLVDAAGYTF
TRBV30	CAWAREEPEAFF
TRBV15	CATSRDLSGANVLTF
TRBV7-2	CASSRTVHYEQYF
TRBV6-5	CASRETRQETQYF
TRBV2	CASSAYYEQYF
TRBV10-3	CAIGEQGRRDNEQFF
TRBV29-1	CSARVNAEAFF
TRBV9	CASSVATSSGTSYEQYF
TRBV9	CASSVASSTDTQYF
TRBV25-1	CASSAVGQIYEQYF
TRBV5-1	CASSLAGQAYNEQFF
TRBV9	CASSVTSRNTGELFF
TRBV5-1	CASSLERLADNEQFF
TRBV7-2	CASSRAYEQYF